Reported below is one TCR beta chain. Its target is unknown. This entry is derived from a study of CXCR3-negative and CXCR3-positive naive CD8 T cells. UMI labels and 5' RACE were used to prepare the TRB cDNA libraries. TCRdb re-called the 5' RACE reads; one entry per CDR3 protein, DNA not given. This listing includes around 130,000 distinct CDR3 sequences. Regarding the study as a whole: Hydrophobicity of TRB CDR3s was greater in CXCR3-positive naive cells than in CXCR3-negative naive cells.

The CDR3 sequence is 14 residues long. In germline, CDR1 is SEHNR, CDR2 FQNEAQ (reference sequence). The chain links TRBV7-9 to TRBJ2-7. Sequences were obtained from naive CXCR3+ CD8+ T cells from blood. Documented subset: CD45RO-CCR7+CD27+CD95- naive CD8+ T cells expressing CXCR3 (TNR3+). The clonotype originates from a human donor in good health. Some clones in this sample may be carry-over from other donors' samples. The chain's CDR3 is CASSLAGNAYEQYF.